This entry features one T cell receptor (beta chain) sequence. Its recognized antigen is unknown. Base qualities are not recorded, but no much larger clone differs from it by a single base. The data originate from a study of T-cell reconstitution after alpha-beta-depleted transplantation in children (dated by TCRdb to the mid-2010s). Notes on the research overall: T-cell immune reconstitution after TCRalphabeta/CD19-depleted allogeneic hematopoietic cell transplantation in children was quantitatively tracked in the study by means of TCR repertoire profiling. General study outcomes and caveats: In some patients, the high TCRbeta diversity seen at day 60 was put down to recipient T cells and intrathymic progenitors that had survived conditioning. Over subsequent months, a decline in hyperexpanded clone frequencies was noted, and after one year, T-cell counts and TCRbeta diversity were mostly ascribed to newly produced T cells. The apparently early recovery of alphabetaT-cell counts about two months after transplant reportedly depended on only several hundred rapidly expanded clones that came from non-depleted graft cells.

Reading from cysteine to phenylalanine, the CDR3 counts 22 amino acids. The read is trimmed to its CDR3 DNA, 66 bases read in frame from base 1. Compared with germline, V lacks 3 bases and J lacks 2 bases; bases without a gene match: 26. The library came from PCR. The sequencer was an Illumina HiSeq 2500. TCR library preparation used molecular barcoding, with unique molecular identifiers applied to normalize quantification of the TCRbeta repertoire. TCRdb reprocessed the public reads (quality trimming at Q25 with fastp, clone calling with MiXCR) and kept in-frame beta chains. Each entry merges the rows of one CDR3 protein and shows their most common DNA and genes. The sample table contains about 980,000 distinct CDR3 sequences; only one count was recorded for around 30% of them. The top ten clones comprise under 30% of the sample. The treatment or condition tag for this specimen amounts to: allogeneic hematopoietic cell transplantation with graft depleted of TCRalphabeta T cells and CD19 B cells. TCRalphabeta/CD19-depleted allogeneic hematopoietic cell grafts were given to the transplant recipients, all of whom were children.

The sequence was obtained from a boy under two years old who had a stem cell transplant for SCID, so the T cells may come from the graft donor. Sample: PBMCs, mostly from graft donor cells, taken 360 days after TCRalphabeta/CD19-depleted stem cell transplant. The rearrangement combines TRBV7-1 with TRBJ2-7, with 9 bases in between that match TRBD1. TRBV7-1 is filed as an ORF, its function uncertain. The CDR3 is CASSSTPRTGVGFGKRTYEQYF. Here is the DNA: TGTGCCAGCAGCTCCACCCCGCGGACAGGGGTCGGCTTCGGTAAAAGGACCTACGAGCAGTACTTC.